These 30 T cell receptor beta chains came from one sample sequenced in a study of blood T cell repertoires in COVID-19. Generated by immunoSEQ multiplex PCR, the TCRdb table keeps only in-frame clones and is missing some. This sample carries about 330,000 clones, about 88% of them seen once, and the ten largest clones take about 0.93%. Sequenced input: PBMCs or T cells enriched from blood (not recorded which). Receptor source: a woman aged 30 to 39 who had recovered from COVID-19.

The chain is built from TRBV11-3 and TRBJ2-5, with 13 bases matching TRBD2. The junction had 3 bases not matched to a gene; V was cut back by 3 bases and J by 2 bases. The CDR3 is made up of 16 amino acids. Germline V gene lookup returns CDR1 SGHNT and CDR2 YENEEA. The CDR3 loop is CASSFRLAGGQETQYF. As DNA, the CDR3 is TGTGCCAGCAGCTTCCGACTAGCGGGGGGACAAGAGACCCAGTACTTC.

This chain uses TRBV10-3 with TRBJ2-5; D call uncertain. In germline, CDR1 is ENHRY, CDR2 SYGVKD. The CDR3 sequence is 15 residues long. V lost 2 bases and J lost 2, with 12 bases in between. CDR3 nucleotides: TGTGCCATCAGTGAGCGAACCTCAACTCAAGAGACCCAGTACTTC. Translation: CAISERTSTQETQYF.

The chain uses TRBV5-5 and TRBJ2-1; no clear D gene. The germline CDR1 and CDR2 sequences are SGHKS and YYEKEE (reference sequence). The CDR3 has 13 amino acids. Trimming took 0 bases from V and 6 from J, leaving 7 bases between them. The CDR3 is CASSLGAFNEQFF. The CDR3 nucleotides are TGTGCCAGCAGCTTGGGGGCTTTCAATGAGCAGTTCTTC. The full variable domain, in which reference TRBV5-5 and TRBJ2-1 provide the parts outside the CDR3, is DAGVTQSPTHLIKTRGQQVTLRCSPISGHKSVSWYQQVLGQGPQFIFQYYEKEERGRGNFPDRFSARQFPNYSSELNVNALLLGDSALYLCASSLGAFNEQFFGPGTRLTVL.

The rearrangement links TRBV5-6 to TRBJ2-7, with TRBD1 matching 7 bases. V shed 2 bases and J 0 bases; nucleotides not matched to a gene: 2. The germline V gene has CDR1 SGHDT and CDR2 YYEEEE. This CDR3 contains 14 residues. The CDR3, as DNA: TGTGCCAGCAGCTTCGACAGGGTCTCCTACGAGCAGTACTTC. Translated, it gives CASSFDRVSYEQYF.

J is TRBJ2-7 and V is TRBV5-5; 7 nucleotides agree with TRBD2. The germline CDR1 and CDR2 sequences are SGHKS and YYEKEE (reference sequence). This CDR3 comprises 15 residues. V was clipped by 1 base and J by 4 bases; unmatched bases: 8. The CDR3 here is CASSLLSGTNYEQYF. For the CDR3, the DNA is TGTGCCAGCAGCTTGTTGTCCGGGACTAATTACGAGCAGTACTTC.

This clone came up a few times. The chain has TRBV27 and TRBJ2-2; D possibly corresponds to TRBD1 (5 bases). V lost 3 bases to trimming and J lost 5 bases, with 13 bases between them. The V gene's germline CDR1 is MNHEY and CDR2 SMNVEV (reference sequence). This CDR3 region has 15 residues. This chain's CDR3 is CASSFSQGRTGELFF. CDR3 DNA: TGTGCCAGCAGTTTTTCGCAGGGTCGGACCGGGGAGCTGTTTTTT.

This clone was observed a few times. This rearrangement joins TRBV5-6 to TRBJ1-1; 8 bases agree with TRBD1. CDR3 length equals 13 residues. Germline V lookup: CDR1 SGHDT, CDR2 YYEEEE. V was pared by 3 bases and J by 10 bases, with 8 bases of the junction left unmatched. CDR3 DNA: TGTGCCAGCAGCTACGCAGGGGGCTTAGGAGCTTTCTTT. Residues: CASSYAGGLGAFF.

The V call is TRBV19, the J call TRBJ2-7; 10 bases map to TRBD1. V trimming: 5 bases; J trimming: 2 bases; junction bases outside the gene matches: 3. The CDR3 consists of 14 residues. In germline, CDR1 is LNHDA, CDR2 SQIVND (reference sequence). The CDR3 reads CASSSGQGPYEQYF. CDR3 nucleotide sequence: TGTGCCAGTAGTTCGGGACAGGGGCCCTACGAGCAGTACTTC. Supplemented by reference TRBV19 and TRBJ2-7, the full variable domain reads DGGITQSPKYLFRKEGQNVTLSCEQNLNHDAMYWYRQDPGQGLRLIYYSQIVNDFQKGDIAEGYSVSREKKESFPLTVTSAQKNPTAFYLCASSSGQGPYEQYFGPGTRLTVT.

The CDR3 loop reads CASSSSPTANVLTF. The CDR3 DNA reads TGTGCCAGCAGCTCCTCCCCTACGGCCAACGTCCTGACTTTC. The rearrangement joins TRBV7-6 to TRBJ2-6; D is unresolved. Germline V gene sequence: CDR1 SGHVS, CDR2 FNYEAQ. The V end was cut by 4 bases, the J end by 6 bases, with 10 bases between. The CDR3 spans 14 residues.

The chain employs TRBV7-8 and TRBJ1-3; D is unresolved. Per the germline V gene, CDR1 is SGHVS and CDR2 is FQNEAQ. The CDR3 consists of 15 residues. Trimming removed 5 bases from V and 0 bases from J, with 11 bases in between. In DNA, the CDR3 is TGTGCCAGCAGCCCCGCGGCGAGCTCTGGAAACACCATATATTTT. It codes for CASSPAASSGNTIYF.

This chain joins TRBV2 and TRBJ1-2; possibly TRBD1 for D (6 bases). Trimming cost V 6 bases and J 5 bases, with 16 bases left between them. Germline V gene data show CDR1 as SNHLY and CDR2 as FYNNEI. The CDR3 is made up of 14 amino acids. CDR3 in amino acids: CASRWTDSGYGYTF. In DNA, the CDR3 is TGTGCCAGCAGATGGACGGACAGCGGATATGGCTACACCTTC.

The chain employs TRBV28 and TRBJ2-3; 9 bases line up with TRBD1. Looked up from germline, CDR1 is MDHEN and CDR2 is SYDVKM. V was clipped by 7 bases and J by 2 bases; unmatched bases: 7. The CDR3 is 15 residues long. CDR3 sequence: CASTRTGDNTDTQYF. The DNA of the CDR3 is TGTGCCAGCACGCGGACAGGGGATAACACAGATACGCAGTATTTT.

The CDR3 bases are TGTGCCAGTAGCCCTAACGGTGATCAGCCCCAGCATTTT. Amino acids: CASSPNGDQPQHF. The gene calls are TRBV19 and TRBJ1-5; no firm D call. CDR1 is LNHDA, CDR2 SQIVND, per germline (reference sequence). V dropped 6 bases and J dropped 5 bases, with 11 bases sitting between them. There are 13 residues in the CDR3.

The chain employs TRBV7-8 and TRBJ1-6; D ambiguous. This CDR3 has 15 residues. Per the germline V gene, CDR1 is SGHVS and CDR2 is FQNEAQ. V lost 4 bases and J lost 7, with 14 bases in between. CDR3: CASSSGPNKNSPLHF. CDR3 DNA sequence: TGTGCCAGCAGCTCTGGGCCCAACAAAAATTCACCCCTCCACTTT. Full variable domain (outside the CDR3, taken from reference TRBV7-8 and TRBJ1-6): GAGVSQSPRYKVAKRGQDVALRCDPISGHVSLFWYQQALGQGPEFLTYFQNEAQLDKSGLPSDRFFAERPEGSVSTLKIQRTQQEDSAVYLCASSSGPNKNSPLHFGNGTRLTVT.

The chain has TRBV27 and TRBJ2-3; 8 bases are shared with TRBD2. The CDR3 extends over 16 amino acids. Germline assignment: CDR1 MNHEY and CDR2 SMNVEV (reference sequence). The J segment lost 3 bases and the V segment lost 2 bases, leaving 7 bases of the junction unmatched. As DNA, the CDR3 is TGTGCCAGCAGTTTAAGGTGGCGGGGGGCGACAGATACGCAGTATTTT. Amino acid sequence: CASSLRWRGATDTQYF.

In this sample, this clone turned up a few times. The chain recombines TRBV6-5 with TRBJ1-2; D ambiguous. V lost 6 bases and J 4 bases, leaving 12 bases between the germline ends. Germline V lookup: CDR1 MNHEY, CDR2 SVGAGI. The CDR3 is made up of 13 amino acids. The CDR3 loop reads CASSLDQVYGYTF. The CDR3 region has the DNA TGTGCCAGCAGCCTCGACCAGGTCTATGGCTACACCTTC.

The chain carries TRBV6-5 and TRBJ1-5, with D possibly matching TRBD1 (5 bases). Per the germline V gene, CDR1 is MNHEY and CDR2 is SVGAGI. Trimming cost V 6 bases and J 3 bases, with 15 bases left between them. This CDR3 is 15 amino acids long. The CDR3 DNA sequence: TGTGCCAGCAGCGACCTCGACAGTTCCAATCAGCCCCAGCATTTT. It yields the protein CASSDLDSSNQPQHF.

V gene TRBV18 combines with J gene TRBJ1-2; TRBD1 might be the D (5 bases). The CDR3 runs 13 residues. Germline V gene lookup returns CDR1 KGHSH and CDR2 LQKENI. The ends were cut back, 3 bases at V and 2 bases at J, with 7 bases in the middle. CDR3 region: CASSPGGNYGYTF. The CDR3 DNA reads TGTGCCAGCTCACCCGGGGGAAACTATGGCTACACCTTC.

In DNA form, the CDR3 reads TGCAGCGTTGAATTTCGCCAGGAAGCTTTCTTT. Residues: CSVEFRQEAFF. V and J are TRBV29-1 and TRBJ1-1; D unclear. The CDR3 runs 11 residues. Germline values: CDR1 SQVTM, CDR2 ANQGSEA. V lost 2 bases to trimming and J lost 8 bases, with 9 bases between them.

This clone was detected once. This sequence joins TRBV6-5 and TRBJ2-7; 7 nucleotides line up with TRBD1. J gave up 2 bases and V 5 bases, and 6 bases lay outside the gene matches. The CDR3 spans 14 residues. Germline V gene lookup returns CDR1 MNHEY and CDR2 SVGAGI. In nucleotides, the CDR3 is TGTGCCAGCAGTCGGACAGGAAAAACCTACGAGCAGTACTTC. It encodes CASSRTGKTYEQYF.

This clone was observed a handful of times. V usage is TRBV6-5 and J usage is TRBJ2-7; 10 positions agree with TRBD1. CDR1 is MNHEY, CDR2 SVGAGI, per germline. The CDR3 is 13 amino acids. V gave up 9 bases and J gave up 4 bases; unmatched junction bases: 6. The DNA of the CDR3 is TGTGCCAGTGGACAGGGGGAGCAGTACGAGCAGTACTTC. Amino acids: CASGQGEQYEQYF.

The chain joins TRBV10-3 to TRBJ2-5; 9 nucleotides align to TRBD1. The germline V gene has CDR1 ENHRY and CDR2 SYGVKD. The CDR3 covers 13 residues. With 6 bases clipped from V and 3 bases from J, the junction kept 2 bases outside the gene matches. CDR3 sequence: CAISRQGEETQYF. CDR3 nucleotide sequence: TGTGCCATCAGCCGACAGGGGGAAGAGACCCAGTACTTC.

The genes are TRBV28 and TRBJ2-3, with a possible D match to TRBD1 (5 bases). The CDR3 spans 16 residues. V was clipped by 6 bases and J by 2 bases, with 18 bases between them. Germline CDR1 is MDHEN and CDR2 is SYDVKM. The CDR3 nucleotides read TGTGCCAGCAGCCCCCACAGAGGACAAATCACAGATACGCAGTATTTT. It is translated as CASSPHRGQITDTQYF.

This chain connects TRBV5-6 to TRBJ1-6; D is perhaps TRBD1 (6 bases). V lost 3 bases to trimming and J lost 5 bases, with 12 bases between them. Germline CDR1 reads SGHDT; CDR2 reads YYEEEE. The CDR3 has 15 residues. The CDR3, as DNA: TGTGCCAGCAGCTCCCCAGGGGAAAATAATTCACCCCTCCACTTT. Protein: CASSSPGENNSPLHF.

The rearrangement uses TRBV6-5 and TRBJ2-4; D perhaps matches TRBD2 (6 bases). From germline, CDR1 is MNHEY and CDR2 SVGAGI. CDR3 length: 15 residues. The ends were cut back, 5 bases at V and 4 bases at J, with 15 bases in the middle. The chain's CDR3 is CASSPIPGTKNIQYF. CDR3 nucleotide sequence: TGTGCCAGCAGTCCGATACCCGGGACTAAAAACATTCAGTACTTC.

The chain uses TRBV6-2 or TRBV6-3 and TRBJ2-7; D call uncertain. This CDR3 is 11 amino acids long. V was clipped by 6 bases and J by 7 bases, with 10 bases between them. Germline V CDR1 and CDR2: MNHEY, SVGEGT. CDR3 nucleotide sequence: TGTGCCAGCAGCCCCCGTCGGGAGCAGTACTTC. Amino acid sequence: CASSPRREQYF.

The V gene is TRBV10-1, the J gene TRBJ2-1; TRBD2 matches 11 bases. Germline V gives CDR1 WNHNN, CDR2 SYGVQD (reference sequence). The junction had 8 bases not matched to a gene; V was cut back by 0 bases and J by 7 bases. This CDR3 spans 17 amino acids. The CDR3 loop reads CASSESTRLAGKNEQFF. Written as DNA, the CDR3 is TGCGCCAGCAGTGAGTCGACGAGACTAGCGGGGAAAAATGAGCAGTTCTTC.

The V gene is TRBV4-2, the J gene TRBJ2-5, with a tentative D call TRBD2 (6 bases). The germline gives CDR1 LGHNA, CDR2 YNFKEQ. V lost 0 bases and J 5 bases, leaving 13 bases between the germline ends. This CDR3 is built from 15 residues. The CDR3 here is CASSQEGWDLETQYF. Here the CDR3 DNA reads TGTGCCAGCAGCCAAGAGGGCTGGGACTTGGAGACCCAGTACTTC.

This clone was observed a single time. The gene calls are TRBV6-5 and TRBJ1-5; D remains ambiguous. Germline CDR1 reads MNHEY; CDR2 reads SVGAGI. CDR3 size: 13 residues. V lost 5 bases and J 0 bases, leaving 5 bases between the germline ends. The DNA of the CDR3 is TGTGCCAGCAGTACGGGTAGCAATCAGCCCCAGCATTTT. Amino acid sequence: CASSTGSNQPQHF.

This clone occurred a few times. V is TRBV2 and J is TRBJ2-1; 7 nucleotides match TRBD1. Germline-derived CDR1 and CDR2 are SNHLY and FYNNEI. This CDR3 comprises 14 residues. The ends lost 4 bases at V and 4 bases at J; junction bases unmatched: 4. CDR3: CASSGGQPYNEQFF. The CDR3 DNA sequence: TGTGCCAGCAGTGGGGGACAGCCTTACAATGAGCAGTTCTTC.